The subject of this entry is one T cell receptor beta chain. This sample was taken from a study of cytomegalovirus exposure and HLA in healthy donors. Profiled with immunoSEQ multiplex PCR; TCRdb holds only in-frame clones, not every one. The table records some 150,000 clones, around nine tenths of them present only once. The receptor was derived from a young man in good health and CMV-seronegative. Sequencing used PBMCs.

In DNA form, the CDR3 reads TGTGCCAGCAGACCAGGGGGCAGTTTCGGGGAGCTGTTTTTT. Translation: CASRPGGSFGELFF. This chain connects TRBV28 to TRBJ2-2; 8 bases agree with TRBD1. The CDR3 consists of 14 residues. Germline CDR1 and CDR2: MDHEN and SYDVKM. V gave up 6 bases and J gave up 7 bases; unmatched junction bases: 7.